The clone carrying this T cell receptor (beta chain) appeared once. CD8+ and CD4+ blood T cells underwent TCR beta sequencing. Healthy donors constituted the controls, which were matched for age and sex. This entry is derived from a study of CD8 T cells in Susac syndrome. Random hexamers were used to reverse transcribe an amount of roughly 0.5 to 1 ug RNA. An immunoSEQ multiplex PCR amplified TCR beta CDR3 over 54 Vbeta and 13 Jbeta. TCRdb passed the immunoSEQ multiplex PCR reads through MiXCR, listing each CDR3 protein once. The sample records about 200,000 distinct CDR3 sequences, roughly 94% being singletons. V lost 6 bases and J lost 4, with 11 bases in between. This CDR3 is 13 amino acids long. The germline V gene encodes CDR1 MGHDK and CDR2 SYGVNS.

This receptor was taken from a human donor in good health. Material for sequencing was CD4+ T cells from PBMCs. The V and J genes are TRBV25-1 and TRBJ2-3, with D hard to call. CDR3: CASSLIGADTQYF. CDR3 in DNA: TGTGCCAGCAGCCTAATCGGTGCAGATACGCAGTATTTT. Filled out from reference TRBV25-1 and TRBJ2-3, the complete variable domain reads EADIYQTPRYLVIGTGKKITLECSQTMGHDKMYWYQQDPGMELHLIHYSYGVNSTEKGDLSSESTVSRIRTEHFPLTLESARPSHTSQYLCASSLIGADTQYFGPGTRLTVL.